Following are 2 T cell receptor beta chains from one sample sequenced in a study of shared clonotypes between healthy human individuals. Data came from immunoSEQ multiplex PCR; TCRdb stores just in-frame clones and leaves some out. Of more than 2,000,000 clones in the sample, over 85% were seen once. Sequencing was performed on naive CD4+ T cells sorted from blood. As to subset: CD45RA+ positively selected. The source of these receptors is a man aged 18 to 29 in good health.

The chain recombines TRBV5-4 with TRBJ2-5; D not resolved. Per the germline V gene, CDR1 is SGHNT and CDR2 is YYREEE (reference sequence). Between the trimmed V and J ends, which lost 0 bases and 3 bases, there was a span of 6 bases. This CDR3 contains 13 residues. CDR3: CASSLAIEETQYF. The DNA for the CDR3 is TGTGCCAGCAGCTTGGCCATTGAAGAGACCCAGTACTTC.

This chain links TRBV19 with TRBJ2-7; D unclear. This CDR3 region has 14 residues. Germline V CDR1 and CDR2: LNHDA, SQIVND (reference sequence). The germline V and J ends were trimmed by 5 bases and 0 bases, with 11 bases remaining between them. The CDR3 bases are TGTGCCAGTAGTCCGCGGTGGACCTCCTACGAGCAGTACTTC. Translated: CASSPRWTSYEQYF. Using reference TRBV19 and TRBJ2-7 for the parts outside the CDR3, the full variable domain is DGGITQSPKYLFRKEGQNVTLSCEQNLNHDAMYWYRQDPGQGLRLIYYSQIVNDFQKGDIAEGYSVSREKKESFPLTVTSAQKNPTAFYLCASSPRWTSYEQYFGPGTRLTVT.